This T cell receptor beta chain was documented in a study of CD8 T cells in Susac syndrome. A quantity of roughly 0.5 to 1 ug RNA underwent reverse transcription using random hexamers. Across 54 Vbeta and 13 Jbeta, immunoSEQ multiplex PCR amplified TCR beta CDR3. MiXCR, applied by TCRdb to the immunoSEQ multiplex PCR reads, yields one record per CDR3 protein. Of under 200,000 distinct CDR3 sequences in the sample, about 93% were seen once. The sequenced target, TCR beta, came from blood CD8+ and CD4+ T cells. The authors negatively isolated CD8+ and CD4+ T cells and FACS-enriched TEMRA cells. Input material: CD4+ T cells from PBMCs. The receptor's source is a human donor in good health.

The CDR3 bases are TGCAGCGTTGAAGTTAGGGCCCTCGGTGGCTACACCTTC. The encoded protein is CSVEVRALGGYTF. J is TRBJ1-2 and V is TRBV29-1; the D is unclear. V shed 1 base and J shed 7 bases, with 13 bases lying between them. CDR1 is SQVTM, CDR2 ANQGSEA, per germline. The CDR3 sequence is 13 residues long.